The TCR beta chain under discussion was sequenced for a study of shared clonotypes between healthy human individuals (dated by TCRdb to 2020 to 2021). Context from the whole study: Three men and a couple of women, aged 18 to 49 years, made up the cohort. Per donor, three plates each were used for CD4 naive and CD4 memory, two for CD8 naive, and one for CD8 memory. To estimate repertoire size and how much clonotype sharing occurs between individuals, the study deeply sequenced the blood TCR repertoires of roughly 5 healthy adults. Different laboratories and diverse techniques were used to prepare libraries and sequence TCR repertoires, to increase sequencing depth and limit assay-specific biases. Between about 0.94 and 8.9 billion PBMCs per donor were obtained by leukapheresis.

The study at large found these results: Sampling was restricted to blood, and TCR repertoires in tissue are likely to differ from TCR repertoires in blood. Even with the large sequencing depth, rarefaction of the sorted-subset datasets indicated that sequencing was incomplete. Sharing across several donors was observed for about 4.8% of naive CD4, under 4% of naive CD8, 2.3% of memory CD4, and roughly 0.43% of memory CD8 clonotypes. Larger estimated clonotype richness was generally found for naive subsets than for memory subsets. Compared with non-shared clonotypes, clonotypes shared by all four sorted-subset donors had higher generation probabilities. Pairwise subsampling indicated that sequencing depth was expected to affect the degree of clonotype sharing among donors. Because the study included only a small number of donors, the genetic and exposure-history diversity represented was limited.

The donors were healthy, HIV-negative adults with no recently reported acute infections or vaccinations. All donors were Caucasian adults living in Nashville, Tennessee, USA. CD4+ T cells were enriched by magnetic negative selection, after which naive cells were positively selected on CD45RA and the negative fraction was taken as the memory subset. After blood collection by leukapheresis, PBMCs were isolated using Ficoll-Histopaque density gradient centrifugation and then cryopreserved in the vapor phase of liquid nitrogen. Analytical flow cytometry was used to check the purity and quantity of every magnetically sorted T cell population. Genomic DNA was isolated from each sorted fraction and quantified by UV absorbance on a Nanodrop 2000c. Concerning this clone: Which antigen it targets is not known. Base-call qualities are not available, and no considerably larger clone is one nucleotide away.

There are 16 amino acids in the CDR3, from cysteine to phenylalanine inclusive. Only the CDR3 part of the read is kept: 48 bases, read in frame from the first base. The germline V gene specifies SGHRS as CDR1 and YFSETQ as CDR2. V ends up 4 bases short and J 0 bases short, with an unmatched junction base count of 5. Using the deep immunoSEQ assay, TCR CDR3 regions were amplified from genomic DNA by multiplex PCR. Extracted genomic DNA from each cell subset was spread evenly across all wells of several immunoSEQ 96-well plates, with each plate serving as a replicate. Each replicate PCR for sorted subsets received around 210 ng genomic DNA, equal to about 29,000 T cell genomes. The purified libraries were quantified using a Qubit 3.0 fluorometer, sized with a Bioanalyzer 2100, and then quantified again using the KAPA Library Quantification kit. A separate single-read 150-cycle Illumina NextSeq 550 flow cell was used to sequence each immunoSEQ 96-well plate. The source study handled its data this way. Because the immunoSEQ output included only junctional sequences and no quality scores, the filtering could not be the same as the filtering used for full-length reads. Sequences were annotated with PyIR, a Python wrapper for IgBLAST v1.9, and V/J genes and CDR3 were assigned using IMGT germline references. Any read was removed if the V/J assignment was weak (E-value above 1e-6), the CDR3 was missing, or the read contained stop codons, out-of-frame junctions, or ambiguous translated residues. A V3J clonotype was defined by an identical inferred V gene, J gene, and CDR3 amino acid sequence. The percentage overlap between two repertoires was calculated by dividing the number of shared unique clonotypes by the size of the smaller repertoire. Richness of each repertoire was evaluated using RTK rarefaction, the Chao1 estimator, and Recon v2.1 estimates of unobserved clonotypes. Generation probabilities were computed with OLGA for all TCRbeta clonotypes obtained by the gDNA method from several donors. Here the immuneACCESS table is served through TCRdb, limited to in-frame sequences with V and J called. Missing clones are a known gap in these copies; in checked studies unresolved V genes cover under half, and the rest lacks a known reason. The DNA gave D and trimming, while V, J and clone size come from that table. This sample gives more than 2,000,000 clones in total; roughly 92% of them show up just once. The top ten constitute over 0.12% of the sample.

Sequenced input: naive CD4+ T cells sorted from blood. The sample's cell subset or site label, decoded: CD45RA+ positively selected. The TCR originated in a man younger than 35 in good health. The V and J segments used are TRBV5-1 and TRBJ2-1; the junction holds 9 bases that match TRBD1. The DNA sequence is as follows: TGCGCCAGCAGCCTAGGGACAGGGATCTCCTACAATGAGCAGTTCTTC. Translation gives CASSLGTGISYNEQFF.